This T cell receptor beta chain comes out of a study of T cell responses to AZD1222 COVID-19 vaccine. Study findings and constraints: Epitopes outside B.1.351 and B.1.1.7 mutated regions reportedly drew nearly half of spike TCRs.

The CDR3 consists of 15 residues. Unmatched junction bases numbered 5, after V lost 2 bases and J lost 7 bases. Germline-derived CDR1 and CDR2 are LNHDA and SQIVND (reference sequence). Measured with immunoSEQ multiplex PCR; TCRdb has only the in-frame clones, and not every one. The table has 150,000 to 160,000 clones, more than 90% seen once; the top ten hold about 1.6%. About this clone itself: What it binds is unknown.

This specimen consisted of peripheral blood, obtained 28 days after the second AZD1222 dose. The TCR was taken from an adult who received the AZD1222 COVID-19 vaccine. The chain couples TRBV19 to TRBJ1-4; TRBD1 matches 9 bases. The CDR3 loop is CASSIKGQGSEKLFF. The CDR3, as DNA: TGTGCCAGTAGTATAAAGGGACAGGGCTCTGAAAAACTGTTTTTT.